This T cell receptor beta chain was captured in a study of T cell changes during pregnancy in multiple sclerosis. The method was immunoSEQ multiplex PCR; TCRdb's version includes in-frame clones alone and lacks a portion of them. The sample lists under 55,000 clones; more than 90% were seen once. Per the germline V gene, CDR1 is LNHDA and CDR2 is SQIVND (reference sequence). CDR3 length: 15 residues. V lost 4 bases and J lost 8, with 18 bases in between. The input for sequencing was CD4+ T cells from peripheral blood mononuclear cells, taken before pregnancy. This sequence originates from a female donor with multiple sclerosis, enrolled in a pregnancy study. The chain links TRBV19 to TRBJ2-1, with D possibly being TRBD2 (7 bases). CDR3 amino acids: CASSTVRTRGDEQFF. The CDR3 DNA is TGTGCCAGTAGTACTGTCCGGACTAGGGGGGATGAGCAGTTCTTC.